The rows below give T cell receptor beta chains drawn from one sample of a study of T cells in Graves' hyperthyroidism and ophthalmopathy. TCRdb reanalysed the multiplex PCR reads using MiXCR and keeps one entry per CDR3 protein. Of about 840,000 distinct CDR3 sequences detected, 38% appear once; the ten largest clones hold more than 7%. Material: blood. These receptor sequences come from a man aged 18 to 29 with Graves' hyperthyroidism. Both conserved end residues are part of each CDR3. A D gene is named only where the DNA matches it firmly. Clone size is given for some rows only: seen once, a few or many times, or a class if the clone is expanded.

NA	NA	13	TRBV12-3/TRBV12-4	TRBJ1-1	TGTGCCAGCAACACAGGGAGGGCAACTGAAGCTTTCTTT	CASNTGRATEAFF
NA	NA	14	TRBV30	TRBJ2-6	TGTGCCTGGAGTGCGGGGGCTGGGGCCAACGTCCTGACTTTC	CAWSAGAGANVLTF
NA	TRBD2	14	TRBV24-1	TRBJ2-5	TGTGACAACCCAATAGCGGGAAAGAGAGAGACCCAGTACTTC	CDNPIAGKRETQYF
few	TRBD2	12	TRBV6-6	TRBJ2-7	TGTGCCAGCAGAGCGGGACTCTACGAGCAGTACTTC	CASRAGLYEQYF
NA	NA	15	TRBV10-3	TRBJ2-6	TGTGCCATCAGTGAGTTGGGCTCTGGGGCCAACGTCCTGACTTTC	CAISELGSGANVLTF
few	NA	12	TRBV12-3/TRBV12-4	TRBJ1-4	TGTGCCAGCGGCCGCGATGGGGAAAAACTGTTTTTT	CASGRDGEKLFF
few	NA	14	TRBV7-9	TRBJ2-5	TGTGCCAGCAGCCAAGAGGGGAACCAAGAGACCCAGTACTTC	CASSQEGNQETQYF
few	TRBD2	16	TRBV20-1	TRBJ2-7	TGCAGTGCTAGTTTCACTAGCGGGAGGAGGGGTCGGGAGCAGTACTTC	CSASFTSGRRGREQYF
NA	NA	15	TRBV29-1	TRBJ2-6	TGCAGCGTTGACCTACCAGGGGCCGGGGCCAACGTCCTGACTTTC	CSVDLPGAGANVLTF
NA	NA	13	TRBV29-1	TRBJ1-2	TGCAGTGCTGCCCCTTGGCAGGGATGGGGCTACACCTTC	CSAAPWQGWGYTF
many	NA	14	TRBV9	TRBJ1-2	TGTGCCAGCAGCGCGGAACAGGGTCTAGGCGGCTACACCTTC	CASSAEQGLGGYTF
NA	TRBD1	18	TRBV7-2	TRBJ1-6	TGCGCCAGCAGCCCTACCCCCGGATGGGACAGGAGAAATTCACCCCTCCACTTT	CASSPTPGWDRRNSPLHF
NA	NA	14	TRBV6-5	TRBJ2-5	TGTGCCAGCAAAAGGGGGTCTTACCAAGAGACCCAGTACTTC	CASKRGSYQETQYF
NA	NA	15	TRBV7-2	TRBJ1-6	TGTGCCAGCAGCCGTATGGGGGGTCTGAATTCACCCCTCCACTTT	CASSRMGGLNSPLHF
NA	TRBD1	11	TRBV29-1	TRBJ1-2	TGCAGCAGCGGACAGGGCGGTGGCTACACCTTC	CSSGQGGGYTF
many	NA	14	TRBV7-2	TRBJ2-7	TGTGCCAGCAGCCTCACAGGGGACTACTACGAGCAGTACTTC	CASSLTGDYYEQYF
many	NA	10	TRBV12-3/TRBV12-4	TRBJ1-1	TGTGCCAGCAGGGAGACTGAAGCTTTCTTT	CASRETEAFF
NA	TRBD2	18	TRBV7-6	TRBJ2-7	TGTGCCAGCAGCTTGACCACGGGACTAGCGGGAGGAGGTTACGAGCAGTACTTC	CASSLTTGLAGGGYEQYF
NA	TRBD1	11	TRBV6-5	TRBJ1-2	TGTGCCAGCAGTTCAGGGACAGTTAAGACCTTC	CASSSGTVKTF
many	NA	13	TRBV10-3	TRBJ2-2	TGTGCCATCAGTGAGGACATTGCCGGGGAGCTGTTTTTT	CAISEDIAGELFF
many	NA	13	TRBV29-1	TRBJ2-2	TGCAGCGTTGTAGGGGTGAACACCGGGGAGCTGTTTTTT	CSVVGVNTGELFF
NA	NA	15	TRBV4-2	TRBJ1-5	TGTGCCAGCAGCCAAGTAACAGGGAGGGATCAGCCCCAGCATTTT	CASSQVTGRDQPQHF
few	TRBD1	15	TRBV12-3/TRBV12-4	TRBJ2-7	TGTGCCAGCAGTGGCACAGGGGAGTGGTTCTACGAGCAGTACTTC	CASSGTGEWFYEQYF
many	NA	15	TRBV9	TRBJ1-3	TGTGCCAGCAGCGTAGAAGAAGCTGCTGGAAACACCATATATTTT	CASSVEEAAGNTIYF
few	TRBD1	16	TRBV7-3	TRBJ1-4	TGTGCCAGCAGCCGGGACAGGGATGCAACTAATGAAAAACTGTTTTTT	CASSRDRDATNEKLFF
NA	NA	16	TRBV7-8	TRBJ1-3	TGTGCCAGCAGCTTCCGGACGGCAAACTCTGGAAACACCATATATTTT	CASSFRTANSGNTIYF
many	NA	12	TRBV20-1	TRBJ1-2	TGCAGTGCTACGGACATGCCCAATGGCTACACCTTC	CSATDMPNGYTF
many	NA	14	TRBV2	TRBJ1-2	TGTGCCAGCAGCGCCCGGGGGCATCAGGATGGCTACACCTTC	CASSARGHQDGYTF
many	NA	14	TRBV19	TRBJ1-1	TGTGCCAGTAGTCCCACCAGGGGAACCACTGAAGCTTTCTTT	CASSPTRGTTEAFF
many	NA	13	TRBV6-6	TRBJ1-5	TGTGCCAGCAATCAGGGAAGCAATCAGCCCCAGCATTTT	CASNQGSNQPQHF
NA	TRBD1	17	TRBV11-2	TRBJ1-3	TGTGCCAGCAGCCCAGGGACAGGTGGCCAATCTGGAAACACCATATATTTT	CASSPGTGGQSGNTIYF
NA	TRBD2	14	TRBV7-2	TRBJ2-7	TGTGCCAGCAGCCTCACAGCGGGAGTCTACGAGCAGTACTTC	CASSLTAGVYEQYF
many	TRBD2	15	TRBV29-1	TRBJ2-5	TGCAGCGTTTGTGTTCTGGGCGGGAGCCAAGAGACCCAGTACTTC	CSVCVLGGSQETQYF
NA	TRBD1	14	TRBV19	TRBJ2-7	TGTGCCAGTAGTCCCTCGACAGGGGCTTACGAGCAGTACTTC	CASSPSTGAYEQYF
NA	NA	12	TRBV25-1	TRBJ2-7	TGTGCCAGCAGTTTCCGGGTCGGAGGGCAGTACTTC	CASSFRVGGQYF
NA	NA	17	TRBV15	TRBJ1-2	TGTGCCACCAGCAGAGAGGGTGGACAGCAGCCTGACTATGGCTACACCTTC	CATSREGGQQPDYGYTF
many	NA	12	TRBV10-3	TRBJ2-7	TGTGCCATCAGTGGAGGGCCCCACGAGCAGTACTTC	CAISGGPHEQYF
NA	NA	14	TRBV4-1	TRBJ2-7	TGCGCCAGCAGCCAAGCTACCCTAACCTACGAGCAGTACTTC	CASSQATLTYEQYF
many	TRBD2	15	TRBV9	TRBJ2-7	TGTGCCAGCAGCGTCGGTAGCGGGAACTCCTACGAGCAGTACTTC	CASSVGSGNSYEQYF
few	NA	16	TRBV2	TRBJ2-5	TGTGCCAGCAGTGAAGCGCTTCGGGGCGACCCCCGGACCCAGTACTTC	CASSEALRGDPRTQYF
few	TRBD1	13	TRBV29-1	TRBJ2-7	TGCAGCGCCCTGACAGGGGGGACTCGCGAGCAGTACTTC	CSALTGGTREQYF
NA	TRBD1	15	TRBV5-1	TRBJ2-5	TGCGCCAGCAGCTTGGGGACAGGCCACCAAGAGACCCAGTACTTC	CASSLGTGHQETQYF
many	NA	13	TRBV19	TRBJ1-1	TGTGCCAGTAGTATTCGGGGGCTGAGTGAAGCTTTCTTT	CASSIRGLSEAFF
NA	TRBD2	18	TRBV7-2	TRBJ2-2	TGTGCCAGCAGCAGTGGCCCGGGGACTAGGCGGTTAGGCGGGGAGCTGTTTTTT	CASSSGPGTRRLGGELFF
NA	TRBD1	18	TRBV19	TRBJ1-1	TGTGCCAGTAGTATGGAGGACAGGGGGCGCTTGGGTACTCCTGAAGCTTTCTTT	CASSMEDRGRLGTPEAFF
NA	NA	14	TRBV12-3/TRBV12-4	TRBJ1-4	TGTGCCAGCAGTTTTAGAGGGGGAGGAGAAAAACTGTTTTTT	CASSFRGGGEKLFF
few	TRBD1	14	TRBV7-2	TRBJ1-1	TGTGCCAGCAGCTACCAGGGGGGGCGCACTGAAGCTTTCTTT	CASSYQGGRTEAFF
NA	NA	14	TRBV19	TRBJ2-5	TGTGCCAGTGGTCCACGGACTTCCCAAGAGACCCAGTACTTC	CASGPRTSQETQYF
few	NA	16	TRBV7-9	TRBJ2-7	TGTGCCAGCAGCTTATCTAGAGGGGATGGTTCCTACGAGCAGTACTTC	CASSLSRGDGSYEQYF
NA	NA	15	TRBV7-2	TRBJ1-3	TGTGCCAGCAGCTCTTACAGGATCTCTGGAAACACCATATATTTT	CASSSYRISGNTIYF
NA	TRBD1	14	TRBV5-1	TRBJ1-1	TGCGCCAGCCATCCGACAGGGTTGAACACTGAAGCTTTCTTT	CASHPTGLNTEAFF
many	NA	10	TRBV20-1	TRBJ2-2	TGCAGTGCTAGAGGAGAGGAGCTGTTTTTT	CSARGEELFF
medium-sized	NA	12	TRBV25-1	TRBJ1-1	TGTGCCAGCAGTGAATTGGGCACTGAAGCTTTCTTT	CASSELGTEAFF
NA	TRBD1	15	TRBV7-2	TRBJ2-7	TGTGCCAGCAGCCCAAGACAGGGGGTTTCCTACGAGCAGTACTTC	CASSPRQGVSYEQYF
many	TRBD1	15	TRBV29-1	TRBJ1-5	TGCAGCGTCATAGAACAGGGGGGGCGAGGTCAGCCCCAGCATTTT	CSVIEQGGRGQPQHF
many	NA	13	TRBV7-2	TRBJ2-7	TGTGCCAGCAGCTTCCCGGGAACTAACGAGCAGTACTTC	CASSFPGTNEQYF
NA	NA	16	TRBV9	TRBJ1-2	TGTGCCAGCAGCGCTAGGGGGGGGGGTATGGGCTATGGCTACACCTTC	CASSARGGGMGYGYTF
many	TRBD2	16	TRBV20-1	TRBJ2-5	TGCAGTGCTAGAGATCTCAGCGGGAGCGGATGGGAGACCCAGTACTTC	CSARDLSGSGWETQYF